Listed below are T cell receptor beta chains from one sample, sequenced in a study of T cells in Graves' hyperthyroidism and ophthalmopathy. From the multiplex PCR reads, TCRdb called clonotypes with MiXCR, one entry per CDR3 protein. The table lists some 620,000 distinct CDR3 sequences, about 16% of them singletons, with 3.8% in the top ten. The source material was blood. The receptor source for this set is a woman between 25 and 40 years old with Graves' hyperthyroidism. Each CDR3 is given with its conserved first and last residue. A D gene is named only where the DNA matches it firmly. A clone size is listed for some rows: how often the clone was seen (once, few, many), or a class if it is expanded.

J gene | V gene | D gene | clone size | CDR3 protein | CDR3 DNA
TRBJ2-7 | TRBV20-1 | TRBD2 | many | CSARITSGQYEQYF | TGCAGTGCTCGGATTACTAGCGGGCAGTACGAGCAGTACTTC
TRBJ1-1 | TRBV19 | . | once | CASIYGDLAFF | TGTGCCAGTATTTACGGGGACCTAGCTTTCTTT
TRBJ2-7 | TRBV19 | TRBD1 | . | CASGTGFYEQYF | TGTGCCAGTGGGACAGGGTTCTACGAGCAGTACTTC
TRBJ2-1 | TRBV7-8 | . | many | CASSLSIYNEQFF | TGTGCCAGCAGCTTGAGCATCTACAATGAGCAGTTCTTC
TRBJ2-5 | TRBV11-1 | TRBD2 | many | CASSLMSSGEETQYF | TGTGCCAGCAGCTTAATGTCTAGCGGGGAAGAGACCCAGTACTTC
TRBJ2-7 | TRBV6-2/TRBV6-3 | TRBD2 | once | CATTWASGESYEQYF | TGTGCCACGACTTGGGCTAGCGGGGAATCCTACGAGCAGTACTTC
TRBJ2-7 | TRBV7-2 | . | . | CASSLLQDGEQYF | TGTGCCAGCAGCTTACTCCAGGACGGCGAGCAGTACTTC
TRBJ1-2 | TRBV24-1 | TRBD1 | . | CATSDSGGLHPLGYGYTF | TGTGCCACCAGTGATTCAGGGGGGCTTCACCCCTTGGGGTATGGCTACACCTTC
TRBJ2-1 | TRBV12-3/TRBV12-4 | . | . | CASRGGSQIYNEQFF | TGTGCCAGCAGGGGGGGCAGTCAGATTTACAATGAGCAGTTCTTC
TRBJ2-3 | TRBV20-1 | . | many | CSARVVTDTQYF | TGCAGTGCTAGAGTGGTCACAGATACGCAGTATTTT
TRBJ2-3 | TRBV9 | . | . | CASSVDGTPTDTQYF | TGTGCCAGCAGCGTAGACGGGACCCCCACAGATACGCAGTATTTT
TRBJ1-2 | TRBV28 | . | many | CASMEGYGYTF | TGTGCCAGCATGGAGGGATATGGCTACACCTTC
TRBJ2-2 | TRBV2 | TRBD2 | many | CASERENTGELFF | TGTGCCAGCGAGCGGGAGAACACCGGGGAGCTGTTTTTT
TRBJ2-5 | TRBV28 | . | many | CASRGYDQETQYF | TGTGCCAGCAGGGGTTACGACCAAGAGACCCAGTACTTC
TRBJ2-1 | TRBV7-2 | . | many | CASSWDFQSYNEQFF | TGTGCCAGCAGCTGGGACTTCCAATCCTACAATGAGCAGTTCTTC
TRBJ2-4 | TRBV27 | . | many | CASSFGGGGKNIQYF | TGTGCCAGCAGTTTTGGGGGTGGTGGCAAAAACATTCAGTACTTC
TRBJ2-5 | TRBV5-1 | TRBD2 | . | CASSPGVAGGPETQYF | TGCGCCAGCAGCCCCGGGGTAGCGGGAGGTCCAGAGACCCAGTACTTC
TRBJ2-2 | TRBV28 | . | . | CASSSQGPGELFF | TGTGCCAGCAGTTCCCAGGGCCCCGGGGAGCTGTTTTTT
TRBJ2-3 | TRBV11-2 | TRBD2 | many | CASSLGVGLPDTQYF | TGTGCCAGCAGCTTAGGGGTGGGACTACCGGATACGCAGTATTTT
TRBJ1-5 | TRBV20-1 | TRBD1 | . | CSAFTGGARQPQHF | TGCAGTGCTTTCACAGGGGGGGCAAGGCAGCCCCAGCATTTT
TRBJ1-2 | TRBV11-3 | . | few | CASSLLFRATPRTNYGYTF | TGTGCCAGCAGCTTACTTTTCCGAGCCACGCCGCGCACTAACTATGGCTACACCTTC
TRBJ2-1 | TRBV6-2/TRBV6-3 | TRBD2 | many | CASRDLRASGRYNEQFF | TGTGCCAGCAGAGATCTCAGGGCTAGCGGGAGATACAATGAGCAGTTCTTC
TRBJ1-3 | TRBV18 | TRBD1 | . | CASSPLTQGARGNTIYF | TGTGCCAGCTCACCGCTGACCCAGGGGGCGAGAGGAAACACCATATATTTT
TRBJ2-2 | TRBV19 | . | . | CATRGPNTGELFF | TGTGCCACCAGGGGACCGAACACCGGGGAGCTGTTTTTT
TRBJ2-7 | TRBV11-1 | . | few | CASSPQRGGSPYLGQYF | TGTGCCAGCAGCCCCCAAAGGGGTGGCAGCCCCTACCTCGGGCAGTACTTC
TRBJ2-7 | TRBV19 | . | . | CATSEGAISYEQYF | TGTGCCACCTCAGAAGGGGCGATATCCTACGAGCAGTACTTC
TRBJ2-1 | TRBV18 | TRBD2 | many | CASSPLLAGEDEQFF | TGTGCCAGCTCACCTTTGCTAGCGGGAGAGGATGAGCAGTTCTTC